The rows below give T cell receptor beta chains drawn from one sample of a study of Ad26.COV2.S vaccination and SARS-CoV-2 variants. Using immunoSEQ multiplex PCR, the repertoire was profiled, and TCRdb retains in-frame clones only, with some absent. The sample has around 300,000 clones, about 88% seen once. The material sequenced was peripheral blood, taken in a trial of Ad26.COV2.S vaccine versus placebo. The receptors stem from a person aged 18-60 years who received the Ad26.COV2.S COVID-19 vaccine or a placebo. CDR3s include the opening cysteine and the closing phenylalanine or tryptophan. Fields, in order: D gene, V gene, J gene, clone size, CDR3 DNA, CDR3 protein. A D gene is named only where the DNA matches it firmly. Rows may omit the clone size; those that give it use once, few, many or a size class.

d_gene: .
v_gene: TRBV3-1/TRBV3-2
j_gene: TRBJ2-3
abundance: .
CDR3nt: TGTGCCAGCAGCCAATTATGGGCACAGGGCACAGATACGCAGTATTTT
CDR3aa: CASSQLWAQGTDTQYF

d_gene: .
v_gene: TRBV15
j_gene: TRBJ1-5
abundance: .
CDR3nt: TGTGCCACCAGCCCCATCAGGACCCCGAGCAATCAGCCCCAGCATTTT
CDR3aa: CATSPIRTPSNQPQHF

d_gene: .
v_gene: TRBV28
j_gene: TRBJ1-1
abundance: few
CDR3nt: TGTGCCAGCAGTTCCCCTAGAGGGGCAGGGTATCCTTGGAACACTGAAGCTTTCTTT
CDR3aa: CASSSPRGAGYPWNTEAFF

d_gene: .
v_gene: TRBV18
j_gene: TRBJ1-2
abundance: .
CDR3nt: TGTGCCAGCTCACTTCCTTCGGGAGGCTACACCTTC
CDR3aa: CASSLPSGGYTF

d_gene: TRBD1
v_gene: TRBV14
j_gene: TRBJ1-1
abundance: .
CDR3nt: TGTGCCAGCAGCTGGGGACAGGGTATCGAAGCTTTCTTT
CDR3aa: CASSWGQGIEAFF

d_gene: .
v_gene: TRBV24-1
j_gene: TRBJ1-2
abundance: .
CDR3nt: TGTGCCACCAGTGATTTTGGTGAGGATGGCTACACCTTC
CDR3aa: CATSDFGEDGYTF

d_gene: TRBD1
v_gene: TRBV6-6
j_gene: TRBJ1-3
abundance: .
CDR3nt: TGTGCCAGCTCAAGGGGACAGGGAAACACCATATATTTT
CDR3aa: CASSRGQGNTIYF

d_gene: .
v_gene: TRBV2
j_gene: TRBJ1-2
abundance: .
CDR3nt: TGTGCCAGCACGGGGATCGGCTATGGCTACACCTTC
CDR3aa: CASTGIGYGYTF

d_gene: TRBD1
v_gene: TRBV3-1/TRBV3-2
j_gene: TRBJ1-1
abundance: few
CDR3nt: TGTGCCAGCAGCCACAGGGGGTACACTGAAGCTTTCTTT
CDR3aa: CASSHRGYTEAFF

d_gene: TRBD1
v_gene: TRBV19
j_gene: TRBJ1-4
abundance: .
CDR3nt: TGTGCCAGTAGTGTGGGGACAGGGTCTAATGAAAAACTGTTTTTT
CDR3aa: CASSVGTGSNEKLFF

d_gene: .
v_gene: TRBV5-6
j_gene: TRBJ2-2
abundance: .
CDR3nt: TGTGCCAGCAGCTTTGGGGAGAGGGCGTCTACCTACACCGGGGAGCTGTTTTTT
CDR3aa: CASSFGERASTYTGELFF

d_gene: TRBD1
v_gene: TRBV4-1
j_gene: TRBJ2-7
abundance: once
CDR3nt: TGCGCCAGCAGCCTCCTCAGGACAGGGGGCCTCTACGAGCAGTACTTC
CDR3aa: CASSLLRTGGLYEQYF

d_gene: .
v_gene: TRBV19
j_gene: TRBJ1-5
abundance: .
CDR3nt: TGTGCCAGTAGCCCGGACAGCGATCAGCCCCAGCATTTT
CDR3aa: CASSPDSDQPQHF

d_gene: .
v_gene: TRBV5-4
j_gene: TRBJ2-6
abundance: .
CDR3nt: TGTGCCAGCAGCTTGCCCTCAGAGGGCAACGTCCTGACTTTC
CDR3aa: CASSLPSEGNVLTF

d_gene: .
v_gene: TRBV27
j_gene: TRBJ1-2
abundance: .
CDR3nt: TGTGCCAGCAGCCTATCCAGGGGAGCCTATGGCTACACCTTC
CDR3aa: CASSLSRGAYGYTF

d_gene: TRBD1
v_gene: TRBV7-2
j_gene: TRBJ2-3
abundance: .
CDR3nt: TGTGCCAGCAGCTTAGAGGGACAGGGAATAGATACGCAGTATTTT
CDR3aa: CASSLEGQGIDTQYF

d_gene: .
v_gene: TRBV4-3
j_gene: TRBJ2-3
abundance: .
CDR3nt: TGCGCCAGCAGCCAAGATCTGCGAATCGGGTACAGCACAGATACGCAGTATTTT
CDR3aa: CASSQDLRIGYSTDTQYF

d_gene: .
v_gene: TRBV7-2
j_gene: TRBJ2-3
abundance: .
CDR3nt: TGTGCCAGCAGCCCCGGGGGCGGCACAGATACGCAGTATTTT
CDR3aa: CASSPGGGTDTQYF

d_gene: TRBD1
v_gene: TRBV18
j_gene: TRBJ2-1
abundance: .
CDR3nt: TGTGCCAGCTCACCACGGATTCAGCCGGGACAGCAGAGCTCCTACAATGAGCAGTTCTTC
CDR3aa: CASSPRIQPGQQSSYNEQFF

d_gene: TRBD1
v_gene: TRBV28
j_gene: TRBJ2-6
abundance: .
CDR3nt: TGTGCCAGCAGTGGGACAGGGGGCGGTGGGGCCAACGTCCTGACTTTC
CDR3aa: CASSGTGGGGANVLTF

d_gene: TRBD1
v_gene: TRBV19
j_gene: TRBJ1-1
abundance: few
CDR3nt: TGTGCCACCCGATTCTCGACAGGGGAAGCTTTCTTT
CDR3aa: CATRFSTGEAFF

d_gene: .
v_gene: TRBV7-9
j_gene: TRBJ1-1
abundance: few
CDR3nt: TGTGCCAGCAGCTTTACAGTGAACACTGAAGCTTTCTTT
CDR3aa: CASSFTVNTEAFF

d_gene: .
v_gene: TRBV9
j_gene: TRBJ1-1
abundance: many
CDR3nt: TGTGCCAGCAGCGCTGGGGACGGTACTGAAGCTTTCTTT
CDR3aa: CASSAGDGTEAFF

d_gene: .
v_gene: TRBV19
j_gene: TRBJ1-1
abundance: .
CDR3nt: TGTGCCAGTACCCTTCCCTTCGGCGAAGCTTTCTTT
CDR3aa: CASTLPFGEAFF

d_gene: .
v_gene: TRBV6-5
j_gene: TRBJ1-2
abundance: .
CDR3nt: TGTGCCACCCACGGTTCCCTAGGGACAAACTATGGCTACACCTTC
CDR3aa: CATHGSLGTNYGYTF

d_gene: .
v_gene: TRBV7-2
j_gene: TRBJ1-1
abundance: .
CDR3nt: TGTGCCAGCAGCTTTGGCACAGGTATAAACACTGAAGCTTTCTTT
CDR3aa: CASSFGTGINTEAFF

d_gene: .
v_gene: TRBV4-3
j_gene: TRBJ2-5
abundance: .
CDR3nt: TGCGCCAGCAGCCAAGATGGGGGACGAGTACTCGGGGAGACCCAGTACTTC
CDR3aa: CASSQDGGRVLGETQYF

d_gene: TRBD1
v_gene: TRBV7-9
j_gene: TRBJ1-4
abundance: .
CDR3nt: TGTGCCAGCAGCTCAACACTTGGGACAGGGGCTGAAAAACTGTTTTTT
CDR3aa: CASSSTLGTGAEKLFF

d_gene: .
v_gene: TRBV5-4
j_gene: TRBJ2-2
abundance: once
CDR3nt: TGTGCCAGCAGCTTGGAACTACCGACAGGCTCGAACACCGGGGAGCTGTTTTTT
CDR3aa: CASSLELPTGSNTGELFF

d_gene: .
v_gene: TRBV10-2
j_gene: TRBJ2-3
abundance: .
CDR3nt: TGCGCCAGCAGTGAGGTACCCACAGATACGCAGTATTTT
CDR3aa: CASSEVPTDTQYF

d_gene: .
v_gene: TRBV3-1/TRBV3-2
j_gene: TRBJ2-7
abundance: .
CDR3nt: TGTGCCAGCAGTGTCGGGGACGAGCAGTACTTC
CDR3aa: CASSVGDEQYF

d_gene: TRBD1
v_gene: TRBV10-2
j_gene: TRBJ2-7
abundance: .
CDR3nt: TGCGCCAGCAGTGAGCCGTGGACAGGGACCTACGAGCAGTACTTC
CDR3aa: CASSEPWTGTYEQYF

d_gene: .
v_gene: TRBV29-1
j_gene: TRBJ2-5
abundance: .
CDR3nt: TGCAGCGGAGAGGACCCGTACCAAGAGACCCAGTACTTC
CDR3aa: CSGEDPYQETQYF

d_gene: TRBD2
v_gene: TRBV3-1/TRBV3-2
j_gene: TRBJ2-3
abundance: .
CDR3nt: TGTGCCAGCACTCAGTCACAACTAGCGGTGAGGCCAGATACGCAGTATTTT
CDR3aa: CASTQSQLAVRPDTQYF

d_gene: .
v_gene: TRBV4-3
j_gene: TRBJ2-1
abundance: .
CDR3nt: TGCGCCAGCAGCCAAACGGAATCCAATGAGCAGTTCTTC
CDR3aa: CASSQTESNEQFF

d_gene: TRBD2
v_gene: TRBV28
j_gene: TRBJ2-7
abundance: .
CDR3nt: TGTGCCAGCACCACTAGCGGAGGGCCCTACGAGCAGTACTTC
CDR3aa: CASTTSGGPYEQYF

d_gene: .
v_gene: TRBV19
j_gene: TRBJ1-5
abundance: once
CDR3nt: TGTGCCAGTAGTATAGATCTTCGGGGGTCAAGAGGCAATCAGCCCCAGCATTTT
CDR3aa: CASSIDLRGSRGNQPQHF

d_gene: TRBD1
v_gene: TRBV7-2
j_gene: TRBJ1-3
abundance: .
CDR3nt: TGTGCCAGCAGCTTCGGACAGGGAGGAAACACCATATATTTT
CDR3aa: CASSFGQGGNTIYF

d_gene: TRBD1
v_gene: TRBV7-3
j_gene: TRBJ1-1
abundance: .
CDR3nt: TGTGCCAGCAGCCCGACAGGGACGGGCACTGAAGCTTTCTTT
CDR3aa: CASSPTGTGTEAFF

d_gene: .
v_gene: TRBV7-2
j_gene: TRBJ2-3
abundance: once
CDR3nt: TGTGCCAGCAGCTTAGTTGGTGTCAGCACAGATACGCAGTATTTT
CDR3aa: CASSLVGVSTDTQYF

d_gene: .
v_gene: TRBV3-1/TRBV3-2
j_gene: TRBJ2-7
abundance: few
CDR3nt: TGTGCCAGCAGACGACTGGGGGGGGCCGAGCAGTACTTC
CDR3aa: CASRRLGGAEQYF

d_gene: TRBD2
v_gene: TRBV7-2
j_gene: TRBJ2-7
abundance: .
CDR3nt: TGTGCCAGCAGCTCTACTAGCGGGAGTTTATACGAGCAGTACTTC
CDR3aa: CASSSTSGSLYEQYF

d_gene: .
v_gene: TRBV28
j_gene: TRBJ2-3
abundance: .
CDR3nt: TGTGCCACCCTCACCCCCCAGGCGTCGGATACGCAGTATTTT
CDR3aa: CATLTPQASDTQYF

d_gene: .
v_gene: TRBV28
j_gene: TRBJ1-2
abundance: .
CDR3nt: TGTGCCAGCAGTTCCTCCCCAAGGAACTATGGCTACACCTTC
CDR3aa: CASSSSPRNYGYTF